This T cell receptor (beta chain) was documented in a study of spatial heterogeneity in lung cancer. About the study: An average of more than ten raw reads was observed per unique TCR and UMI combination. Study-wide findings and caveats: Ubiquitous expanded tumor TCRs surfaced in blood more at resection than they did at follow-up.

The CDR3 contains 14 residues. Per the germline V gene, CDR1 is SNHLY and CDR2 is FYNNEI. Trimming left V 1 base short and J 7 bases short, with 14 bases between. TCR cDNA molecules were tagged individually, and each one carried a unique molecular identifier. TCRdb called the 5' RACE reads again in MiXCR, with one record for every CDR3 protein. The sample lists about 36,000 distinct CDR3 sequences, less than 5.5% seen once, with under 35% in the top ten. The sample holds many counts of this clonotype. Its antigen is unidentified. Time point given: sample taken at primary tumor resection. TCRs were sequenced from unsorted whole RNA of tumor, nontumor lung or PBMC. Samples were donated by 72 untreated early-stage non-small cell lung cancer patients.

The receptor was isolated from a female donor with early-stage non-small cell lung cancer. The chain couples TRBV2 to TRBJ2-7; maybe TRBD2 (6 bases). Specimen: PBMCs, collected at surgery. CDR3 sequence reads: CASSEVAGMVEQYF. CDR3 bases: TGTGCCAGCAGTGAAGTTGCGGGGATGGTAGAGCAGTACTTC.